Sequencing of this T cell receptor (beta chain) was carried out in a study of blood T cells in healthy people across ages. Germline lookup yields CDR1 GTSNPN and CDR2 SVGIG (reference sequence). Trimming cost V 4 bases and J 0 bases, with 24 bases left between them. The CDR3 contains 18 residues. Study-level findings and limits: Fewer expanded clones and more diversity marked long-lived versus aged donors.

Notes on this clonotype: The antigen is not known.

With a J-beta primer mix and a sample-barcoded 5' primer, a second PCR ran about 6 to 11 cycles. Using its own MiXCR run on the 5' RACE reads, TCRdb lists one record per CDR3 protein. The table has 1.5 million or so distinct CDR3 sequences, 42% seen once. The sequence was obtained from a woman under 30 in good health. Sequenced material: blood. J is TRBJ1-2 and V is TRBV30; D not certain. The chain's CDR3 is CAWIRDTLAGGTNYGYTF. DNA for the CDR3: TGTGCCTGGATCCGGGATACGCTGGCGGGAGGGACTAACTATGGCTACACCTTC.